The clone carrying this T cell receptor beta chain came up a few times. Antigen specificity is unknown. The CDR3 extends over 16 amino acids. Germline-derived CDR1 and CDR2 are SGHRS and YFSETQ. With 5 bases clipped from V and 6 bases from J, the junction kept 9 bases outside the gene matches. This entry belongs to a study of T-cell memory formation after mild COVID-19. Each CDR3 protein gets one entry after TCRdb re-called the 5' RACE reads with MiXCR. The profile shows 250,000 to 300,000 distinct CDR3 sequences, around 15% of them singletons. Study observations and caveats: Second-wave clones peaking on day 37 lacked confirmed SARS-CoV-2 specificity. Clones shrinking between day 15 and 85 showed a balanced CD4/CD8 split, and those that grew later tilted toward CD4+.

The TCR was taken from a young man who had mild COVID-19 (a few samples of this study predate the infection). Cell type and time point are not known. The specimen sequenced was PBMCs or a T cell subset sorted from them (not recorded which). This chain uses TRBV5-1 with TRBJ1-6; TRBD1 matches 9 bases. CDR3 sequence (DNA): TGCGCCAGCAGTAACCGGGACAGGGATGGTAATTCACCCCTCCACTTT. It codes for CASSNRDRDGNSPLHF.